The 21 T cell receptor beta chains below were found in one sample sequenced in a study of shared T cell receptors in the human thymus. TCRdb's table, derived via immunoSEQ multiplex PCR, lists solely in-frame clones and lacks some. The sample records hundreds of thousands of clones, around 87% being singletons. The sample was also reused in another study, on human thymus T cells.

Sequences were obtained from thymocytes. The origin of the receptors is a boy younger than two with a congenital heart defect.

V and J are TRBV29-1 and TRBJ2-1, with 11 bases identical to TRBD2. CDR1 is SQVTM and CDR2 is ANQGSEA in the germline V gene. Trimming removed 4 bases from V and 3 bases from J; junction bases left unmatched: 11. The CDR3 consists of 17 residues. The CDR3 loop is CSVVLAGGIFFYNEQFF. CDR3 DNA sequence: TGCAGCGTTGTTCTAGCGGGGGGAATATTTTTCTACAATGAGCAGTTCTTC.

The chain couples TRBV27 to TRBJ2-3, with D hard to call. Germline V CDR1 and CDR2: MNHEY, SMNVEV (reference sequence). Between the trimmed V and J ends, which lost 5 bases and 1 base, there was a span of 7 bases. CDR3 length: 13 amino acids. The CDR3 DNA is TGTGCCAGCAGTCCACATCGCACAGATACGCAGTATTTT. Residues: CASSPHRTDTQYF.

This clone came up once. The chain uses TRBV30 and TRBJ2-7; D uncertain. Between the trimmed V and J ends, which lost 2 bases and 3 bases, there was a span of 8 bases. The CDR3 spans 12 residues. Per the germline V gene, CDR1 is GTSNPN and CDR2 is SVGIG (reference sequence). CDR3 amino acids: CAWSHSIYEQYF. In DNA form, the CDR3 reads TGTGCCTGGAGTCACTCTATCTACGAGCAGTACTTC.

V gene TRBV30 combines with J gene TRBJ1-2; TRBD1 matches at 9 bases. CDR1 and CDR2 from the germline V gene are GTSNPN and SVGIG (reference sequence). The ends lost 2 bases at V and 6 bases at J; junction bases unmatched: 10. The CDR3 length is 15 residues. This CDR3 reads CAWSRNQGQGHGYTF. CDR3 DNA sequence: TGTGCCTGGAGTCGTAACCAAGGACAGGGGCATGGCTACACCTTC. The variable domain in full, with the rest retrieved from reference TRBV30 and TRBJ1-2, is SQTIHQWPATLVQPVGSPLSLECTVEGTSNPNLYWYRQAAGRGLQLLFYSVGIGQISSEVPQNLSASRPQDRQFILSSKKLLLSDSGFYLCAWSRNQGQGHGYTFGSGTRLTVV.

The chain combines TRBV28 with TRBJ2-7, with D possibly TRBD2 on 5 matching bases. The germline gives CDR1 MDHEN, CDR2 SYDVKM. The ends were cut back, 0 bases at V and 0 bases at J, with 15 bases in the middle. This CDR3 contains 17 residues. CDR3 region: CASSLWGGLESSYEQYF. For the CDR3, the DNA is TGTGCCAGCAGTTTATGGGGTGGACTGGAAAGCTCCTACGAGCAGTACTTC.

The rearrangement joins TRBV11-2 to TRBJ1-4; TRBD1 matches 11 bases. The CDR3 sequence is 16 residues long. Germline CDR1 is SGHAT and CDR2 is FQNNGV. The ends lost 8 bases at V and 4 bases at J; junction bases unmatched: 9. The CDR3 loop is CASRKDRGLVNEKLFF. The CDR3, as DNA: TGTGCCAGCCGGAAGGACAGGGGGCTTGTTAATGAAAAACTGTTTTTT.

The chain couples TRBV6-5 to TRBJ2-3, with D tentatively TRBD2 (6 bases). The CDR3 runs to 15 residues. Germline-derived CDR1 and CDR2 are MNHEY and SVGAGI. With 6 bases removed from V and 4 bases from J, the gap between germline ends came to 17 bases. CDR3 loop: CASSQTSMRADTQYF. The CDR3 DNA reads as TGTGCCAGCAGCCAAACTAGCATGAGGGCAGATACGCAGTATTTT.

The CDR3 DNA is TGTGCCAGCAGCTTATGCGGGGATAGATTTGCAGATACGCAGTATTTT. It is translated as CASSLCGDRFADTQYF. The rearrangement uses TRBV7-2 and TRBJ2-3; D may be TRBD2 (6 bases). Germline CDR1 SGHTA, CDR2 FQGNSA. CDR3 length: 16 amino acids. V shed 2 bases and J shed 4 bases, with 16 bases lying between them.

This sequence joins TRBV20-1 and TRBJ2-5; D uncertain. The CDR3 runs 11 residues. In germline, CDR1 is DFQATT, CDR2 SNEGSKA (reference sequence). The V end lost 8 bases, the J end lost 3 bases, and 10 bases lay between the germline ends. The CDR3 nucleotides read TGCAGTCCTCAGGTCGAAGAGACCCAGTACTTC. Protein sequence: CSPQVEETQYF.

The genes are TRBV19 and TRBJ2-6; possibly TRBD1 for D (6 bases). The germline CDR1 and CDR2 sequences are LNHDA and SQIVND (reference sequence). There are 18 residues in the CDR3. V lost 6 bases to trimming and J lost 1 base, with 19 bases between them. The CDR3 DNA reads as TGTGCCAGTAGCGAGCCAACAGGGCCCCGTTCTGGGGCCAACGTCCTGACTTTC. It is translated as CASSEPTGPRSGANVLTF.

V gene TRBV5-4 combines with J gene TRBJ2-5; TRBD1 agrees at 7 bases. After removal of 0 bases from V and 3 bases from J, the junction contained 8 bases not matched to a gene. The CDR3 contains 16 residues. Germline V gene data show CDR1 as SGHNT and CDR2 as YYREEE (reference sequence). This CDR3 reads CASSLEGAQGKETQYF. The CDR3 DNA reads TGTGCCAGCAGCTTGGAGGGGGCGCAGGGTAAAGAGACCCAGTACTTC.

The chain combines TRBV21-1 with TRBJ2-7; the table's D call, TRBD2, was not checked against the DNA. TRBV21-1 is a pseudogene locus. The CDR3 has 14 amino acids. This chain's CDR3 is CASSKELDSYEQYF. DNA of the CDR3: TGTGCCAGCAGCAAAGAACTAGATTCCTACGAGCAGTACTTC.

V gene TRBV7-7 combines with J gene TRBJ2-2, with TRBD1 identical over 8 bases. Germline V lookup: CDR1 SSHAT, CDR2 FNYEAQ (reference sequence). The CDR3 has 15 amino acids. J gave up 5 bases and V 11 bases, and 13 bases lay outside the gene matches. As DNA, the CDR3 is TGTGCCGCCGTGACAGGGGTGGACTCGACCGGGGAGCTGTTTTTT. Its protein is CAAVTGVDSTGELFF.

V usage is TRBV10-1 and J usage is TRBJ2-7; weak D call: TRBD1 (5 bases). The germline CDR1 and CDR2 sequences are WNHNN and SYGVQD (reference sequence). The CDR3 runs 13 residues. The germline V and J ends were trimmed by 7 bases and 3 bases, with 13 bases remaining between them. CDR3 sequence: CASTPGAYYEQYF. The CDR3 DNA is TGCGCCAGCACCCCTGGGGCCTACTACGAGCAGTACTTC.

V gene TRBV9 combines with J gene TRBJ1-4; TRBD1 matches at 12 bases. The CDR3 consists of 18 residues. The junction had 13 bases not matched to a gene; V was cut back by 4 bases and J by 6 bases. The germline V gene encodes CDR1 SGDLS and CDR2 YYNGEE. Here the CDR3 DNA reads TGTGCCAGCAGCCCGAATACCGGGACAGGGGGCGCGGATGAAAAACTGTTTTTT. Translated, it gives CASSPNTGTGGADEKLFF.

This chain links TRBV7-9 with TRBJ1-2; D is undetermined. There are 11 residues in the CDR3. The germline V and J ends were trimmed by 3 bases and 7 bases, with 6 bases remaining between them. The germline CDR1 and CDR2 sequences are SEHNR and FQNEAQ (reference sequence). CDR3 in amino acids: CASSFLFGYTF. Here the CDR3 DNA reads TGTGCCAGCAGCTTTCTCTTTGGCTACACCTTC.

This clone has just one count. The same CDR3 is also encoded by other DNA sequences in this sample. This chain uses TRBV6-5 with TRBJ1-2, with D tentatively TRBD1 (5 bases). Germline loops: CDR1 MNHEY, CDR2 SVGAGI. The CDR3 has 13 residues. V lost 6 bases and J lost 7, with 15 bases in between. In nucleotides, the CDR3 is TGTGCCAGCAGCTATCAGGGCGGATCTGGCTACACCTTC. Amino acid sequence: CASSYQGGSGYTF.

This chain uses TRBV23-1 with TRBJ1-5, with 7 bases fitting TRBD1. TRBV23-1 has ORF status, its function being uncertain. This CDR3 spans 18 amino acids. With 0 bases clipped from V and 5 bases from J, the junction kept 13 bases outside the gene matches. The CDR3 protein is CASSQSPTVATGHQPQHF. In nucleotides, the CDR3 is TGCGCCAGCAGTCAATCCCCAACAGTTGCGACAGGGCATCAGCCCCAGCATTTT.

The V and J genes are TRBV6-6 and TRBJ2-1; D perhaps matches TRBD2 (6 bases). Germline CDR1 is MNHNY and CDR2 is SVGAGI (reference sequence). The CDR3 has 16 residues. V lost 4 bases, J lost 3 bases, and 16 bases lay in between. CDR3 bases: TGTGCCAGCAGTTTCCTCCGGGGGTCCCTCTACAATGAGCAGTTCTTC. This gives the protein CASSFLRGSLYNEQFF.

The chain joins TRBV10-3 to TRBJ2-1, with D perhaps TRBD1 (5 bases). V shed 6 bases and J shed 7 bases, with 16 bases lying between them. CDR3 length equals 14 residues. Per germline, CDR1 ENHRY and CDR2 SYGVKD. The CDR3 DNA sequence: TGTGCCATCAGCCCCGGTGGCAGGGCGAATGAGCAGTTCTTC. It codes for CAISPGGRANEQFF.

This chain links TRBV5-3 with TRBJ1-1; TRBD1 agrees at 7 bases. TRBV5-3 is identified as an open reading frame with a role that is uncertain. There are 16 residues in the CDR3. The V gene end was trimmed by 3 bases and the J gene end by 2 bases; junction bases not matched to a gene: 10. CDR3 sequence reads: CARSWTNGTANTEAFF. CDR3 nucleotides: TGTGCCAGAAGCTGGACGAACGGGACAGCTAACACTGAAGCTTTCTTT.